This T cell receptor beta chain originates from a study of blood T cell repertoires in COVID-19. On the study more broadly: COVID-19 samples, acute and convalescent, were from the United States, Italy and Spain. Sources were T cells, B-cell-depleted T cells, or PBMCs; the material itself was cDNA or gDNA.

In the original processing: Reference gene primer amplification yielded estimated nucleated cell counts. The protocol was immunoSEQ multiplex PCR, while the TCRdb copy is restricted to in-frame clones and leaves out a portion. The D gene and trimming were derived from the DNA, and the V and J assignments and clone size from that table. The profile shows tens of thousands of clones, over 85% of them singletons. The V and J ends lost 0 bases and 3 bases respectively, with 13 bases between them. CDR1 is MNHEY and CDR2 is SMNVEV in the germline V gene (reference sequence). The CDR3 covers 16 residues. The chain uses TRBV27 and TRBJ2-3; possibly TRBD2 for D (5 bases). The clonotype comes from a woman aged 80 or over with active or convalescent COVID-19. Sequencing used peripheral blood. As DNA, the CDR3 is TGTGCCAGCAGTTTATCGAGGGCTAGCTGGACAGATACGCAGTATTTT. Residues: CASSLSRASWTDTQYF.